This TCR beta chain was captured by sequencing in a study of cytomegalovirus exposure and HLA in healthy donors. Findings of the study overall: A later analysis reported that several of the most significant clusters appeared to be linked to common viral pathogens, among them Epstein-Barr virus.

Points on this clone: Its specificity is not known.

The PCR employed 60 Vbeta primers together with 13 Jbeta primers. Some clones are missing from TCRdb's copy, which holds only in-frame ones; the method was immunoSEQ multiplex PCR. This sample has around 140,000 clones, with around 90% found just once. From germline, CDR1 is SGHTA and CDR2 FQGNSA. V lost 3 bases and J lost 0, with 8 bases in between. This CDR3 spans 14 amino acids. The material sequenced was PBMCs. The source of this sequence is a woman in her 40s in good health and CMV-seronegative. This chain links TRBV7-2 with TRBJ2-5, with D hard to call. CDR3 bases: TGTGCCAGCAGCTTCTCCTCCTACCAAGAGACCCAGTACTTC. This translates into CASSFSSYQETQYF.